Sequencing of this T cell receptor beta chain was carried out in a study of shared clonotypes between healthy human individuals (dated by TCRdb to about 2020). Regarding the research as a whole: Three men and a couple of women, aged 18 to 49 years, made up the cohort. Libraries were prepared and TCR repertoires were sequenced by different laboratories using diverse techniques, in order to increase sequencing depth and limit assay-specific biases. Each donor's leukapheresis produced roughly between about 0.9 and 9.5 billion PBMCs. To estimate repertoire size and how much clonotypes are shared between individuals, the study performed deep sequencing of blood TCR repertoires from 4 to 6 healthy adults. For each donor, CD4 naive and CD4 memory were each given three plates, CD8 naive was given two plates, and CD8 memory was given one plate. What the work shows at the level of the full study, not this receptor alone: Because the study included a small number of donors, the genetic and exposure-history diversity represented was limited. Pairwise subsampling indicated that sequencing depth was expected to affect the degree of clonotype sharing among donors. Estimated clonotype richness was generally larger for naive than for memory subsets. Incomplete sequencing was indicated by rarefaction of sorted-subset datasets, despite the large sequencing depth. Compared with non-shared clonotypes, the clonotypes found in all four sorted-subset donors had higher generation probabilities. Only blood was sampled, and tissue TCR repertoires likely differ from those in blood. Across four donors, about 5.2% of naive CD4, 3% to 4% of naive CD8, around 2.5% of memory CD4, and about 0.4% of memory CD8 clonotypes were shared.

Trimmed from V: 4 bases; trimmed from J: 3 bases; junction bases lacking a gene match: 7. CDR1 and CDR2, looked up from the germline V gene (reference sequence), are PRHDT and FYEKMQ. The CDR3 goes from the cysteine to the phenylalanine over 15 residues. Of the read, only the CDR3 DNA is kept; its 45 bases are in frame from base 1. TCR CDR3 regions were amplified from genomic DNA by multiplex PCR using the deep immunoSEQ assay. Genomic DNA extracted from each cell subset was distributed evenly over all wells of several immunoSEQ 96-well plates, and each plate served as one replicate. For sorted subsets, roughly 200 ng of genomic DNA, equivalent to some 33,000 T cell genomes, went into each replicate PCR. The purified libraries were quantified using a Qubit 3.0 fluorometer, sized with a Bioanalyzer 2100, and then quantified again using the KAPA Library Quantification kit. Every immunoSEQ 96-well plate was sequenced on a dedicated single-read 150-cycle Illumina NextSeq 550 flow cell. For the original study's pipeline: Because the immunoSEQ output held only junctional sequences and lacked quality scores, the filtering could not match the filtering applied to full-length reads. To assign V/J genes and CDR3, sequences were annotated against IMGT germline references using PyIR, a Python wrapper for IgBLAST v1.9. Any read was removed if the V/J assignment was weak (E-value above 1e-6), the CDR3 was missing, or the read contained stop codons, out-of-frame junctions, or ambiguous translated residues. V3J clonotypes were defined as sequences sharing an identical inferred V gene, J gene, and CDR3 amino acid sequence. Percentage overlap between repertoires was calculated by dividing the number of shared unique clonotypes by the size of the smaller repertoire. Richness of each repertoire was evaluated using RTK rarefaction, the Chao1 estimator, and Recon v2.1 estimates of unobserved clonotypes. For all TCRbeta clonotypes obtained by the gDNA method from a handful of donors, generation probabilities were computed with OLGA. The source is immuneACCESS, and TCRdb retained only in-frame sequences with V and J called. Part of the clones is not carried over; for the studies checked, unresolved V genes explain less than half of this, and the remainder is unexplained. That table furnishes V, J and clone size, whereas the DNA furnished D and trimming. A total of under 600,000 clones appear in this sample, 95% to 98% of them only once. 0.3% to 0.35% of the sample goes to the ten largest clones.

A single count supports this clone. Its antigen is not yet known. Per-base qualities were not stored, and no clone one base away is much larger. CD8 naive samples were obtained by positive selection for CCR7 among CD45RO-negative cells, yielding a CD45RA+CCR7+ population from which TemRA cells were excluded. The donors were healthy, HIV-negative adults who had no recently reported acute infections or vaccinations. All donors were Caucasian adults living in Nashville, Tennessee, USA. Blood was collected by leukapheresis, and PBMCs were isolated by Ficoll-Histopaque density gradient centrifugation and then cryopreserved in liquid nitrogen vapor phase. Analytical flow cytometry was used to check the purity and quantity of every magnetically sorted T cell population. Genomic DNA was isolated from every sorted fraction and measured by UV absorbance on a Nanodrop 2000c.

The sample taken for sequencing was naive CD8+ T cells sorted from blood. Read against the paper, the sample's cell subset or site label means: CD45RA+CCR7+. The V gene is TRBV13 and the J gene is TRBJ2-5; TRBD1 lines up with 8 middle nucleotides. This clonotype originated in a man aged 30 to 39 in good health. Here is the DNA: TGTGCCAGCAGCTCGACGACAGGGGTTGAAGAGACCCAGTACTTC. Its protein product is CASSSTTGVEETQYF.